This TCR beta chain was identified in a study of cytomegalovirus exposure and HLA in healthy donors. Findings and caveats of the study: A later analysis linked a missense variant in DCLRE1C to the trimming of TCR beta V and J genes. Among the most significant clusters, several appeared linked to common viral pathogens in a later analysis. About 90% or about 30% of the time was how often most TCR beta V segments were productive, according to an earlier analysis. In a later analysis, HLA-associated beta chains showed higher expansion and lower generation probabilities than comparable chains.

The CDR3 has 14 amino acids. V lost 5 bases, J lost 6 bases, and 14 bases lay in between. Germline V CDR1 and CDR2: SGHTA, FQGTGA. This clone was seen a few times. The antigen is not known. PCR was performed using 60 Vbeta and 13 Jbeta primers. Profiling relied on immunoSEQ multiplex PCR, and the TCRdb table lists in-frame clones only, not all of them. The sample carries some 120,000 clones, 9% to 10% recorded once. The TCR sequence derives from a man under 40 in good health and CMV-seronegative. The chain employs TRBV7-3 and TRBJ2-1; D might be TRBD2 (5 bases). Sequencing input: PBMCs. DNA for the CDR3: TGTGCCAGCAGCCCCGGAAACCGGGGCAATGAGCAGTTCTTC. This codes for CASSPGNRGNEQFF.